Following are 30 T cell receptor beta chains from one sample sequenced in a study of blood T cell repertoires in COVID-19. The table came from immunoSEQ multiplex PCR; TCRdb's copy has only in-frame clones and leaves some out. The sample holds about 310,000 clones; around nine tenths are singletons and the top ten take around 1.2%. Sequences were obtained from peripheral blood. These receptors all come from an older man with acute or convalescent COVID-19.

The chain carries TRBV4-1 and TRBJ2-1; D possibly corresponds to TRBD1 (7 bases). Trimming took 1 base from V and 7 from J, leaving 11 bases between them. CDR3 length equals 14 residues. Germline V CDR1 and CDR2: MGHRA, YSYEKL. CDR3 in amino acids: CASSQAQGGNEQFF. The CDR3 DNA follows: TGCGCCAGCAGCCAAGCCCAGGGGGGAAATGAGCAGTTCTTC.

There are a few counts of this clone. The gene calls are TRBV20-1 and TRBJ2-1; D not resolved. Deletions cut 3 bases from V and 12 bases from J, with 12 bases between. The CDR3 has 11 residues. CDR1 and CDR2 from the germline V gene are DFQATT and SNEGSKA (reference sequence). CDR3 protein: CSASSRRGQFF. In DNA form, the CDR3 reads TGCAGTGCTAGTTCTAGACGAGGGCAGTTCTTC.

The V and J genes are TRBV19 and TRBJ1-2; 7 positions agree with TRBD1. Losses at the gene ends were 6 bases for V and 4 bases for J; bases not matched to a gene: 11. The CDR3 is 15 amino acids. Germline V gene data show CDR1 as LNHDA and CDR2 as SQIVND (reference sequence). The CDR3 coding sequence is TGTGCCAGTAGCCCGGGACAGCGCACGATCTATGGCTACACCTTC. Translating it yields CASSPGQRTIYGYTF.

The rearrangement uses TRBV6-6 and TRBJ1-1, with unresolved D. CDR3 size: 15 residues. The V end lost 0 bases, the J end lost 5 bases, and 13 bases lay between the germline ends. Germline CDR1 MNHNY, CDR2 SVGAGI (reference sequence). The CDR3, as DNA: TGTGCCAGCAGTTACTCGCCCCTCTTCGGGACTGAAGCTTTCTTT. Its protein is CASSYSPLFGTEAFF.

This rearrangement joins TRBV4-3 to TRBJ2-1; the match to TRBD1 covers 12 bases. Losses at the gene ends were 4 bases for V and 10 bases for J; bases not matched to a gene: 8. The CDR3 has 15 amino acids. Germline V gene sequence: CDR1 LGHNA, CDR2 YSLEER. CDR3 protein: CASSPGQGAPREQFF. The CDR3 DNA reads TGCGCCAGCAGCCCGGGACAGGGGGCGCCTAGGGAGCAGTTCTTC.

The chain has TRBV7-8 and TRBJ2-1; 8 bases are shared with TRBD2. The CDR3 contains 15 residues. The V gene's germline CDR1 is SGHVS and CDR2 FQNEAQ. Trimming cost V 5 bases and J 3 bases; bases outside gene matches: 6. This CDR3 is CASSAGGSGYNEQFF. The CDR3 DNA reads as TGTGCCAGCAGCGCGGGGGGTAGCGGCTACAATGAGCAGTTCTTC.

The chain links TRBV4-2 to TRBJ2-5; no firm D call. Germline assignment: CDR1 LGHNA and CDR2 YNFKEQ. The CDR3 loop spans 13 amino acids. Trimming removed 1 base at V and 5 bases at J, with 8 bases between. The DNA for the CDR3 is TGTGCCAGCAGCCAAGGTAGCTTGGAGACCCAGTACTTC. Protein: CASSQGSLETQYF.

The gene calls are TRBV19 and TRBJ1-4; D ambiguous. Germline CDR1 reads LNHDA; CDR2 reads SQIVND (reference sequence). This CDR3 contains 15 residues. The V gene lost 5 bases and the J gene lost 5 bases, with 15 bases spanning the gap. The CDR3 is CASSARQATNEKLFF. The CDR3 coding sequence is TGTGCCAGTAGTGCCCGTCAGGCGACAAATGAAAAACTGTTTTTT.

In its sample, this clone was seen a few times. The rearrangement joins TRBV11-1 to TRBJ1-2; D possibly corresponds to TRBD1 (6 bases). The CDR3 is 15 amino acids. Trimming cost V 0 bases and J 7 bases, with 15 bases left between them. Germline V gene sequence: CDR1 SGHAT, CDR2 FQDESV (reference sequence). The CDR3 nucleotides read TGTGCCAGCAGCTTAGCGGGGGCCACTCCCTTTGGCTACACCTTC. Translation gives CASSLAGATPFGYTF.

This chain connects TRBV3-1 (or the pseudogene TRBV3-2) to TRBJ1-2; possibly TRBD1 for D (5 bases). The V end was cut by 0 bases, the J end by 4 bases, with 12 bases between. CDR3 length: 15 amino acids. The germline V gene encodes CDR1 LGHDT and CDR2 YNNKEL (reference sequence). The CDR3 bases are TGTGCCAGCAGCCAAGAGTTGCTCGGGGGCTATGGCTACACCTTC. Protein product: CASSQELLGGYGYTF.

Comment on this clone: Other DNA sequences in the same sample also yield this CDR3. The chain couples TRBV4-1 to TRBJ1-3; no reliable D call. CDR3 size: 16 residues. Germline V gene sequence: CDR1 MGHRA, CDR2 YSYEKL. Trimming removed 6 bases at V and 0 bases at J, with 15 bases between. In DNA, the CDR3 is TGCGCCAGCAGTCAATCGCCGAGTATCTCTGGAAACACCATATATTTT. Amino acids: CASSQSPSISGNTIYF.

The genes are TRBV30 and TRBJ1-5, with a weak D call TRBD1 (5 bases). V dropped 0 bases and J dropped 4 bases, with 13 bases sitting between them. In germline, CDR1 is GTSNPN, CDR2 SVGIG (reference sequence). This CDR3 is built from 15 residues. The CDR3 sequence: CAWSVTGTPNQPQHF. Here the CDR3 DNA reads TGTGCCTGGAGTGTAACAGGCACACCTAATCAGCCCCAGCATTTT.

The chain combines TRBV6-5 with TRBJ2-7, with unresolved D. Between the trimmed V and J ends, which lost 2 bases and 4 bases, there was a span of 6 bases. The CDR3 spans 12 residues. The germline CDR1 and CDR2 sequences are MNHEY and SVGAGI. Here the CDR3 DNA reads TGTGCCAGCAGTTACCTAGAATACGAGCAGTACTTC. It encodes CASSYLEYEQYF.

V and J are TRBV9 and TRBJ1-4, with 7 bases that match TRBD1. Unmatched junction bases numbered 5, after V lost 4 bases and J lost 5 bases. Germline V gene data show CDR1 as SGDLS and CDR2 as YYNGEE. The length of the CDR3 is 14 residues. The CDR3 nucleotides read TGTGCCAGCAGCAGGGGGCGCGCGAATGAAAAACTGTTTTTT. Encoded protein: CASSRGRANEKLFF. Together with reference TRBV9 and TRBJ1-4, the CDR3 gives the full variable domain: DSGVTQTPKHLITATGQRVTLRCSPRSGDLSVYWYQQSLDQGLQFLIQYYNGEERAKGNILERFSAQQFPDLHSELNLSSLELGDSALYFCASSRGRANEKLFFGSGTQLSVL.

CDR3: CASSFGQGRGGTQYF. For the CDR3, the DNA is TGCGCCAGCAGCTTCGGACAGGGGCGAGGTGGGACCCAGTACTTC. The V and J genes are TRBV5-1 and TRBJ2-5, with TRBD1 identical over 9 bases. This CDR3 is 15 amino acids long. J was trimmed by 7 bases and V by 2 bases; bases with no gene match: 9. CDR1 and CDR2 (germline): SGHRS, YFSETQ.

The chain is built from TRBV29-1 and TRBJ2-2; 8 bases are shared with TRBD2. V lost 6 bases to trimming and J lost 0 bases; unmatched junction nucleotides: 3. The length of the CDR3 is 14 residues. CDR1 is SQVTM, CDR2 ANQGSEA, per germline. The CDR3 protein is CSVQLAANTGELFF. Written as DNA, the CDR3 is TGCAGCGTACAACTAGCGGCGAACACCGGGGAGCTGTTTTTT.

The V call is TRBV5-1, the J call TRBJ1-5, with 7 bases identical to TRBD1. Germline V gene sequence: CDR1 SGHRS, CDR2 YFSETQ. The CDR3 loop spans 17 amino acids. V was clipped by 4 bases and J by 0 bases; unmatched bases: 10. The CDR3 DNA sequence: TGCGCCAGCAGCCCCGGGACAGATCACTATAGCAATCAGCCCCAGCATTTT. Residues: CASSPGTDHYSNQPQHF.

The chain joins TRBV6-2 or TRBV6-3 to TRBJ1-4, with 8 bases lining up with TRBD1. The V segment lost 2 bases and the J segment 4 bases; nucleotides outside the gene matches: 12. The germline CDR1 and CDR2 sequences are MNHEY and SVGEGT. The CDR3 covers 18 residues. The CDR3 nucleotides read TGTGCCAGCAGTTACACGACCGGACAGGGCATTCGTAATGAAAAACTGTTTTTT. Amino acids: CASSYTTGQGIRNEKLFF.

The chain uses TRBV21-1 and TRBJ2-7; the D call TRBD1 from the table was never checked on the DNA. TRBV21-1 is deemed a pseudogene. CDR3 size: 17 residues. DNA for the CDR3: TGTGCCAGCACCGAAAAGGGTCGGGACAGGAGCTCCTACGAGCAGTACTTC. Translating gives CASTEKGRDRSSYEQYF.

This chain uses TRBV15 with TRBJ2-3; D uncertain. The CDR3 is made up of 15 amino acids. The germline V gene encodes CDR1 LNHNV and CDR2 YYDKDF (reference sequence). V lost 0 bases to trimming and J lost 1 base, with 8 bases between them. This CDR3 is CATSRDHPRTDTQYF. The CDR3 DNA follows: TGTGCCACCAGCAGAGATCATCCCCGCACAGATACGCAGTATTTT.

The chain has TRBV6-2 or TRBV6-3 and TRBJ1-5; TRBD1 matches 10 bases. The CDR3 length is 18 residues. From germline, CDR1 is MNHEY and CDR2 SVGEGT. V lost 2 bases and J lost 0; bases outside the gene matches: 7. CDR3 protein: CASSYPGTGVYSNQPQHF. CDR3 sequence (DNA): TGTGCCAGCAGTTACCCCGGGACAGGGGTCTATAGCAATCAGCCCCAGCATTTT.

The J gene is TRBJ1-1, the V gene TRBV18; D not certain. V gave up 6 bases and J gave up 0 bases, with 14 bases separating them. Looked up from germline, CDR1 is KGHSH and CDR2 is LQKENI. The CDR3 covers 15 residues. Here the CDR3 reads CASSPLGALNTEAFF. The CDR3, as DNA: TGTGCCAGCTCCCCCCTAGGAGCCCTGAACACTGAAGCTTTCTTT.

The V call is TRBV10-1, the J call TRBJ1-4; the D gene is possibly TRBD1 (6 bases). Trimming left V 2 bases short and J 3 bases short, with 16 bases between. The CDR3 sequence is 17 residues long. The germline gives CDR1 WNHNN, CDR2 SYGVQD (reference sequence). CDR3 sequence reads: CASSEGTPGQPNEKLFF. The CDR3 DNA is TGCGCCAGCAGTGAGGGTACACCGGGACAACCTAATGAAAAACTGTTTTTT.

The CDR3 reads CASSTGGGNNSPLHF. In nucleotides, the CDR3 is TGTGCCAGCAGCACAGGAGGGGGCAACAATTCACCCCTCCACTTT. The rearrangement joins TRBV5-4 to TRBJ1-6; 7 nucleotides match TRBD1. CDR1 is SGHNT, CDR2 YYREEE, per germline (reference sequence). The CDR3 covers 15 residues. V shed 4 bases, J shed 7 bases, and the junction held 8 bases outside the gene matches.

The rearrangement joins TRBV5-4 to TRBJ1-5; 7 nucleotides line up with TRBD1. J lost 9 bases, V lost 2 bases, and 8 bases had no gene match. The CDR3 length is 14 residues. The V gene's germline CDR1 is SGHNT and CDR2 YYREEE (reference sequence). CDR3 in amino acids: CASSFSGGKGPQHF. As DNA, the CDR3 is TGTGCCAGCAGCTTTTCAGGGGGGAAAGGGCCCCAGCATTTT.

The CDR3 loop is CASSLFGGRNVGELFF. The CDR3 nucleotides are TGTGCCAGCAGCTTATTCGGCGGGAGGAACGTCGGGGAGCTGTTTTTT. This chain uses TRBV7-6 with TRBJ2-2; 8 nucleotides match TRBD2. Losses at the gene ends were 2 bases for V and 7 bases for J; bases not matched to a gene: 9. Per the germline V gene, CDR1 is SGHVS and CDR2 is FNYEAQ. The length of the CDR3 is 16 residues.

This clone was seen once. The chain uses TRBV9 and TRBJ2-7; D gene ambiguous. The CDR3 consists of 13 residues. V was clipped by 4 bases and J by 4 bases, with 12 bases between them. Germline CDR1 reads SGDLS; CDR2 reads YYNGEE. The CDR3 is CASSPGGFYEQYF. The CDR3 bases are TGTGCCAGCAGCCCCGGCGGATTTTACGAGCAGTACTTC.

The gene calls are TRBV7-8 and TRBJ2-7, with 9 bases that match TRBD1. The V and J ends lost 1 base and 3 bases, in that order; junction bases with no gene match: 7. Germline assignment: CDR1 SGHVS and CDR2 FQNEAQ. The CDR3 is 16 amino acids. The CDR3 nucleotides read TGTGCCAGCAGCTTAGGCCCGGGACAGGGTTTCTACGAGCAGTACTTC. Amino acid sequence: CASSLGPGQGFYEQYF.

The V call is TRBV30, the J call TRBJ1-1; a possible D gene is TRBD1 (6 bases). This CDR3 comprises 13 residues. The V gene lost 0 bases and the J gene lost 5 bases, with 10 bases spanning the gap. Germline loops: CDR1 GTSNPN, CDR2 SVGIG (reference sequence). The CDR3 protein is CAWSVGGRTEAFF. CDR3 DNA: TGTGCCTGGAGTGTAGGGGGACGGACTGAAGCTTTCTTT.

This rearrangement joins TRBV10-1 to TRBJ1-3; D may be TRBD1 (6 bases). The CDR3 sequence is 19 residues long. Trimming cost V 2 bases and J 1 base, with 21 bases left between them. Per germline, CDR1 WNHNN and CDR2 SYGVQD (reference sequence). For the CDR3, the DNA is TGCGCCAGCAGTGAGAGGAGCGGGGCAGGGGTTCAATCTGGAAACACCATATATTTT. Residues: CASSERSGAGVQSGNTIYF.